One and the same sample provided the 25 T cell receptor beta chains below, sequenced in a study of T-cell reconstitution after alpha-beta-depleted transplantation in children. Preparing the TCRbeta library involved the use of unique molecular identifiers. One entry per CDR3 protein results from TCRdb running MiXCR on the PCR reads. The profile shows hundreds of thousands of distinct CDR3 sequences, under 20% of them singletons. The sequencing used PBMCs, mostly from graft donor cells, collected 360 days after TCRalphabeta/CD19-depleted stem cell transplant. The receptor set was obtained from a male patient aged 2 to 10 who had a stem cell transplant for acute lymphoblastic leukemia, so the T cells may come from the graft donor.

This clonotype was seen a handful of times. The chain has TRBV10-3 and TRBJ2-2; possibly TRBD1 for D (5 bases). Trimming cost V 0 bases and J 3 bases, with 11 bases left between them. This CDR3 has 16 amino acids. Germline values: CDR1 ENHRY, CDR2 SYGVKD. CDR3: CAISESGRADTGELFF. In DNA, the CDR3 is TGTGCCATCAGTGAGTCGGGCAGGGCGGACACCGGGGAGCTGTTTTTT.

The CDR3 is CASTLKLAASDTEQFF. The CDR3, as DNA: TGTGCCAGCACTCTAAAACTCGCCGCTAGCGACACTGAGCAGTTCTTC. The genes are TRBV27 and TRBJ2-1; the D gene is possibly TRBD2 (6 bases). The CDR3 is 16 residues long. Germline V gene sequence: CDR1 MNHEY, CDR2 SMNVEV (reference sequence). Trimming shortened V by 7 bases and J by 9 bases, and 25 bases separated the two germline ends.

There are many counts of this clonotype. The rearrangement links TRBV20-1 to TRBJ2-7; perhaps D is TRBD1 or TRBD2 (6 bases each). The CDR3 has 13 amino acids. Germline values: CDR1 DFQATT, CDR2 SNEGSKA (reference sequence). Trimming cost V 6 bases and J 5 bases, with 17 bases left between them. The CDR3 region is CSANHDGGNEQYF. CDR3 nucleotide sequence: TGCAGTGCCAACCACGACGGGGGCAACGAGCAGTACTTC.

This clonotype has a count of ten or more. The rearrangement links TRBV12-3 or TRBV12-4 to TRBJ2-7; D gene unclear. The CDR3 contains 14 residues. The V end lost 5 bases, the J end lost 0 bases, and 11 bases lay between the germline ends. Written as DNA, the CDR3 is TGTGCCAGCAGTCCTCAGTGGGCCTCCTACGAGCAGTACTTC. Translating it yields CASSPQWASYEQYF.

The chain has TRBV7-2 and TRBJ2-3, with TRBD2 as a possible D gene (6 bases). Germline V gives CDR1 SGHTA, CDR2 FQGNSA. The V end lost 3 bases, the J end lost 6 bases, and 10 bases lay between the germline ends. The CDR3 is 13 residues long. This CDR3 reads CASSFAGIDTQYF. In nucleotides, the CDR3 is TGTGCCAGCAGCTTTGCGGGGATCGATACGCAGTATTTT.

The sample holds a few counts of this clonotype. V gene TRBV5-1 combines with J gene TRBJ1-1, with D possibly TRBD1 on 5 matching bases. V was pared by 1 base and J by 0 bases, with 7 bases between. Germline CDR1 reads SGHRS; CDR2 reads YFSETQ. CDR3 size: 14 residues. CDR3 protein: CASSLWGLNTEAFF. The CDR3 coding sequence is TGCGCCAGCAGCTTGTGGGGCCTGAACACTGAAGCTTTCTTT.

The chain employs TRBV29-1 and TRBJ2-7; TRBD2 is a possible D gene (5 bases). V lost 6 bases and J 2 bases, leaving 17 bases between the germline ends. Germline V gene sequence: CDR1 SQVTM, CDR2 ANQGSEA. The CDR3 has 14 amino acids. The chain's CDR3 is CSVLRRGLAYEQYF. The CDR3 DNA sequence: TGCAGCGTCCTAAGACGGGGTTTAGCCTACGAGCAGTACTTC.

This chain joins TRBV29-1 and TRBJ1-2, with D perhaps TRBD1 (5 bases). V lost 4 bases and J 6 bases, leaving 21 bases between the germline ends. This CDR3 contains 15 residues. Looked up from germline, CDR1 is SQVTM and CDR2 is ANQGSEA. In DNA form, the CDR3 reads TGCAGCGTTGTACAGGCCGCGCTTCTGTCGGATGGCTACACCTTC. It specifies CSVVQAALLSDGYTF.

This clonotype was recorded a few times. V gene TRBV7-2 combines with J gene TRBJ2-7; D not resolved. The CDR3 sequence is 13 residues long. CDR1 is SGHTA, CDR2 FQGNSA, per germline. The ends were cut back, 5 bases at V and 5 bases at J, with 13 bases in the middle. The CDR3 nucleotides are TGTGCCAGCAGCCCGGCAAATATCGACGAGCAGTACTTC. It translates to CASSPANIDEQYF.

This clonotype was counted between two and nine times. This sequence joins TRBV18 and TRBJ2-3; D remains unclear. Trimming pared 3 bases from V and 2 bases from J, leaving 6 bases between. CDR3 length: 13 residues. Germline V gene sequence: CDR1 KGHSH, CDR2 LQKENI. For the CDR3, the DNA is TGTGCCAGCTCACCTGCACCCACAGATACGCAGTATTTT. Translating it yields CASSPAPTDTQYF.

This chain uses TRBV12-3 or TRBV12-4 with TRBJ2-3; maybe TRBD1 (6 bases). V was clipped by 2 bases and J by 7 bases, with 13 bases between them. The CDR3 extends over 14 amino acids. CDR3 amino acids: CASSLTGSGNTQYF. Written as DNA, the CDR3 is TGTGCCAGCAGTTTAACAGGGTCAGGCAATACGCAGTATTTT.

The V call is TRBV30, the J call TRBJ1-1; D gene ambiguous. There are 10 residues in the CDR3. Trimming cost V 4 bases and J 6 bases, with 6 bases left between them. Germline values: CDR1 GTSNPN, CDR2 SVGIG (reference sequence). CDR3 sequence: CAWKSPEAFF. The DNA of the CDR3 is TGTGCCTGGAAGAGCCCTGAAGCTTTCTTT.

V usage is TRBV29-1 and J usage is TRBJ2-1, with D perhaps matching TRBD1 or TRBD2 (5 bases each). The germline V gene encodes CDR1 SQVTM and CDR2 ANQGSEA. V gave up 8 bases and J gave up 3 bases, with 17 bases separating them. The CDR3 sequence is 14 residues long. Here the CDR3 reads CSSTEGGHYNEQFF. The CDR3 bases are TGCAGCTCAACAGAAGGAGGACACTACAATGAGCAGTTCTTC.

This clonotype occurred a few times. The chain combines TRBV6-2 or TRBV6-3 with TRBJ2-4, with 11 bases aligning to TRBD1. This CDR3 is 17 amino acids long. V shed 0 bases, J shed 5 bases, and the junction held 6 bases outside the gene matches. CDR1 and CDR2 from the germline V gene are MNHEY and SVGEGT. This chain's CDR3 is CASSYSMGQGGQNIQYF. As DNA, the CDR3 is TGTGCCAGCAGTTACTCGATGGGACAGGGGGGCCAAAACATTCAGTACTTC.

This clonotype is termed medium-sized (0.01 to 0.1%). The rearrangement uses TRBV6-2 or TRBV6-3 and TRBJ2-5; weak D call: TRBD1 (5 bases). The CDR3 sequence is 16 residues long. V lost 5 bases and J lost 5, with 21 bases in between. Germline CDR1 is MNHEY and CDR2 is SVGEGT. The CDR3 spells CASSPSTQGMGETQYF. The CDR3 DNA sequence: TGTGCCAGCAGTCCCTCTACTCAGGGTATGGGGGAGACCCAGTACTTC.

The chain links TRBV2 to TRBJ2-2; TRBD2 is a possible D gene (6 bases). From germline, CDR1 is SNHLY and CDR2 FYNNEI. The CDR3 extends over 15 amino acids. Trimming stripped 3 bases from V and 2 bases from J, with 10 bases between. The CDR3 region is CASSESGVNTGELFF. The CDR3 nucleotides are TGTGCCAGCAGTGAGTCGGGGGTAAACACCGGGGAGCTGTTTTTT.

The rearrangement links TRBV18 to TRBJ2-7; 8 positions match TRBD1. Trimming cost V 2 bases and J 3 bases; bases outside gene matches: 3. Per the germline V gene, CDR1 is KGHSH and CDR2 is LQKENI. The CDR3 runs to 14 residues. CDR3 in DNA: TGTGCCAGCTCACCAGACAGGGGATTCTACGAGCAGTACTTC. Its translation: CASSPDRGFYEQYF.

The CDR3 protein is CASSQLGGQDPNYGYTF. CDR3 nucleotides: TGCGCCAGCAGCCAGTTGGGGGGACAGGACCCTAACTATGGCTACACCTTC. The chain recombines TRBV4-1 with TRBJ1-2, with 8 bases identical to TRBD1. This CDR3 region has 17 residues. V was clipped by 3 bases and J by 0 bases; unmatched bases: 9. Germline CDR1 MGHRA, CDR2 YSYEKL.

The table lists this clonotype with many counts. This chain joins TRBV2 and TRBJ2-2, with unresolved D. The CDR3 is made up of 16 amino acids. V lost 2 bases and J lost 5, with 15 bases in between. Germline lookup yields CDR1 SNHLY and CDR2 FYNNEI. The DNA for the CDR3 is TGTGCCAGCAGTGAAAACCTGGGCGCGAGGACCGGGGAGCTGTTTTTT. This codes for CASSENLGARTGELFF.

This chain's CDR3 is CASRDTSGGLNTGELFF. CDR3 nucleotide sequence: TGTGCCAGCAGGGATACTAGCGGGGGGCTAAACACCGGGGAGCTGTTTTTT. This chain links TRBV7-3 with TRBJ2-2; 12 bases agree with TRBD2. The junction had 7 bases not matched to a gene; V was cut back by 6 bases and J by 2 bases. The germline V gene encodes CDR1 SGHTA and CDR2 FQGTGA. The CDR3 totals 17 residues.

CDR3 coding DNA: TGTGCCAGCAGCCAATGGACAGGGGAAGAGACCCAGTACTTC. Translated: CASSQWTGEETQYF. The rearrangement links TRBV3-1 to TRBJ2-5; 9 bases agree with TRBD1. The J segment lost 3 bases and the V segment lost 2 bases, leaving 1 base of the junction unmatched. Germline V CDR1 and CDR2: LGHDT, YNNKEL (reference sequence). The CDR3 length is 14 residues.

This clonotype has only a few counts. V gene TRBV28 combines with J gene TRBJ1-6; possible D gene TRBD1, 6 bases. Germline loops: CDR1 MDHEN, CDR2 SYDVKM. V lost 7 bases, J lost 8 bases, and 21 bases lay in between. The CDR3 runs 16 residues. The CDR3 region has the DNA TGTGCCAGCAATTTGGGACACCAAAACCTTGATTCACCCCTCCACTTT. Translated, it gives CASNLGHQNLDSPLHF.

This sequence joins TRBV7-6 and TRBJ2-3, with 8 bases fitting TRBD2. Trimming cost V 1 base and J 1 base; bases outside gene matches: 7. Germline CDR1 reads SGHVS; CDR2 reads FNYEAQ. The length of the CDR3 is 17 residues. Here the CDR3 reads CASSLVASGGRTDTQYF. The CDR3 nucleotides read TGTGCCAGCAGCTTAGTTGCCAGCGGGGGCCGCACAGATACGCAGTATTTT.

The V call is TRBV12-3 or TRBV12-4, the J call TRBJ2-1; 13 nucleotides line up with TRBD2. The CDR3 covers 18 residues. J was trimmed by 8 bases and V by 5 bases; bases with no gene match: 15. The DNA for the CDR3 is TGTGCCAGCAGTCCGGGATGGACTAGCGGGGGCTTAGGGGATGAGCAGTTCTTC. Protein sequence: CASSPGWTSGGLGDEQFF.

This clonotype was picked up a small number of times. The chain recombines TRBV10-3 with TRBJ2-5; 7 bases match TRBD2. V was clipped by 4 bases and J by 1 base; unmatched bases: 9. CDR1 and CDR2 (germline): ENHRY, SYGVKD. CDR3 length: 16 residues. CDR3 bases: TGTGCCATCAGTGCTGTCCGGGGAGGGCCCCAAGAGACCCAGTACTTC. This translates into CAISAVRGGPQETQYF.